The clone carrying this T cell receptor beta chain was counted between two and nine times. Its matching antigen is unknown. Gene names follow the mouse nomenclature. From the germline J gene comes the end of the CDR3, since the read stops 4 residues before it. This entry comes from a study of CD8+ T cells in alopecia areata. Study summary: C3H/HeJ donors with spontaneous alopecia, about 6-12 months old, supplied skin grafts to 7-10-week-old female C3H/HeJ mice.

Study-level findings and limits: TCRs were shared less clearly across patients than in mice, possibly for HLA-related reasons. When scalp samples are sequenced, resident alphabeta T cells of normal skin are also captured. Lesional tissue from the scalp (especially in alopecia totalis/universalis) showed higher clonality than normal scalp.

cDNA reverse transcribed from extracted RNA served as the sequencing template. Using immunoSEQ multiplex PCR, the repertoire was profiled, and TCRdb retains in-frame clones only, with some absent. The sample counts roughly 110,000 clones, none seen once; the ten largest own about 18%. V was shortened by 2 bases and J by 3 bases, with 7 bases between the two germline ends. This CDR3 region has 13 residues. Germline CDR1 and CDR2: NNHNN and SYGAGS (reference sequence). V usage is TRBV13-2 and J usage is TRBJ2-5; possibly TRBD2 for D (6 bases). This sequence originates from a C3H/HeJ mouse with alopecia areata. The strain's MHC type: H2-k. Material for sequencing was lesional skin. The sequenced CDR3 bases are TGTGCCAGCGGTGAGCTGGGGCAAGAC. Amino acids: CASGELGQD. The entire CDR3 reads CASGELGQDTQYF.